This T cell receptor beta chain derives from a study of shared clonotypes between healthy human individuals. Findings of the study overall: Clonotypes which were not shared had lower generation probabilities than clonotypes that all four donors shared. Researchers found naive subsets generally carried larger estimated richness than memory subsets.

Here immunoSEQ multiplex PCR was the method, and the copy in TCRdb shows in-frame clones only, minus some. The sample yields some 980,000 clones, around 80% seen once. The donor population consisted of healthy HIV-negative adults with no recent acute infections or vaccinations. The CDR3 is made up of 13 amino acids. Looked up from germline, CDR1 is LNHDA and CDR2 is SQIVND (reference sequence). With 6 bases removed from V and 1 base from J, the gap between germline ends came to 9 bases. This clone was counted many times. Its antigen remains unidentified. Material: memory CD4+ T cells sorted from blood. Subset specified: CD45RA-negative fraction. The sequence was obtained from a young man in good health. The genes are TRBV19 and TRBJ1-2; perhaps TRBD1 as D (6 bases). CDR3 DNA sequence: TGTGCCAGTAGCCTACAGGGTAACTATGGCTACACCTTC. Protein product: CASSLQGNYGYTF.